The 8 T cell receptor beta chains listed next were all sequenced from one sample in a study of blood T cell repertoires in COVID-19. Some clones are missing from TCRdb's copy, which holds only in-frame ones; the method was immunoSEQ multiplex PCR. The table lists roughly 100,000 clones, about 77% of them singletons. Input material: peripheral blood. These receptors were obtained from an elderly woman with acute or convalescent COVID-19.

The gene calls are TRBV19 and TRBJ1-2; a weak D match, TRBD1 (5 bases). CDR3 length: 13 residues. Germline V CDR1 and CDR2: LNHDA, SQIVND (reference sequence). V gave up 6 bases and J gave up 5 bases, with 13 bases separating them. The CDR3 nucleotides are TGTGCCAGTAGGGACCAGGGTACTTATGGCTACACCTTC. It encodes CASRDQGTYGYTF.

This clone was seen at least ten times. The chain links TRBV11-2 to TRBJ2-7; 7 nucleotides match TRBD1. Germline trimming cut 5 bases from V and 5 bases from J; bases unmatched to any gene: 9. This CDR3 is 14 amino acids long. Germline V gene data show CDR1 as SGHAT and CDR2 as FQNNGV. CDR3 in amino acids: CASSRQGTPHEQYF. The CDR3 coding sequence is TGTGCCAGCAGCCGACAGGGAACGCCGCACGAGCAGTACTTC.

The J gene is TRBJ2-1, the V gene TRBV7-2, with 9 bases fitting TRBD1. Looked up from germline, CDR1 is SGHTA and CDR2 is FQGNSA. The J segment lost 2 bases and the V segment lost 4 bases, leaving 6 bases of the junction unmatched. There are 16 residues in the CDR3. CDR3 nucleotide sequence: TGTGCCAGCAGCTCAAGGGGACAGGGAGCCTACAATGAGCAGTTCTTC. Amino acid sequence: CASSSRGQGAYNEQFF.

V usage is TRBV28 and J usage is TRBJ1-4, with D possibly TRBD1 on 6 matching bases. Germline V gives CDR1 MDHEN, CDR2 SYDVKM. Trimming cost V 6 bases and J 7 bases, with 15 bases left between them. The CDR3 totals 14 residues. The CDR3 DNA sequence: TGTGCCAGCAGCTTTACAGGGCAGCGTGAAAAACTGTTTTTT. It codes for CASSFTGQREKLFF.

The chain couples TRBV5-4 to TRBJ2-2; no firm D call. The CDR3 is made up of 13 amino acids. Germline lookup yields CDR1 SGHNT and CDR2 YYREEE (reference sequence). The V end lost 4 bases, the J end lost 3 bases, and 7 bases lay between the germline ends. The CDR3 DNA follows: TGTGCCAGCAGCCGGGTCGACACCGGGGAGCTGTTTTTT. Translated: CASSRVDTGELFF.

The V gene is TRBV20-1, the J gene TRBJ2-1; no reliable D call. Germline V gives CDR1 DFQATT, CDR2 SNEGSKA (reference sequence). Trimming removed 2 bases at V and 4 bases at J, with 3 bases between. The CDR3 loop spans 11 amino acids. This CDR3 reads CSARLYNEQFF. Written as DNA, the CDR3 is TGCAGTGCTAGACTTTACAATGAGCAGTTCTTC.

The gene calls are TRBV6-5 and TRBJ2-7, with 9 bases fitting TRBD2. V trimming: 4 bases; J trimming: 5 bases; junction bases outside the gene matches: 6. CDR3 length equals 14 residues. In germline, CDR1 is MNHEY, CDR2 SVGAGI. The CDR3 spells CASSSPPSGNEQYF. The CDR3 DNA reads as TGTGCCAGCAGTTCCCCCCCTAGCGGGAACGAGCAGTACTTC.

The chain couples TRBV9 to TRBJ2-3, with 12 bases identical to TRBD2. CDR1 SGDLS and CDR2 YYNGEE come from the germline V gene. V lost 3 bases to trimming and J lost 1 base; unmatched junction nucleotides: 6. The CDR3 length is 17 residues. The CDR3 DNA follows: TGTGCCAGCAGCGCTAGCGGGGGGGCGTCGGGCACAGATACGCAGTATTTT. This codes for CASSASGGASGTDTQYF.